The 2 T cell receptor beta chains reported below all come from one sample, sequenced in a study of regulatory T cells in long-lasting Graves disease. Stated time point: newly diagnosed GD, antithyroid drugs for less than 3 months. From RNA extracted from PBMCs, the TCR library was made. Building the TCR beta libraries relied on iRepertoire HTBI primers, and CDR3 regions underwent Arm-PCR. TCRdb re-derived calls from the multiplex PCR reads in MiXCR, one entry per CDR3 protein. The sample consists of about 220,000 distinct CDR3 sequences, approximately 18% of them appearing once. These sequences were also reported in another study, on T cells in Graves' hyperthyroidism and ophthalmopathy.

Here the sequenced sample was peripheral blood mononuclear cells (PBMCs), taken at new diagnosis, from a patient treated with antithyroid drugs. The receptors shown here come from a woman in her twenties or thirties with Graves disease.

This clonotype was seen at least ten times. The genes are TRBV7-9 and TRBJ1-2, with 7 bases that match TRBD1. The CDR3 loop spans 15 amino acids. Trimming took 3 bases from V and 2 from J; bases not matched to a gene: 6. Germline V lookup: CDR1 SEHNR, CDR2 FQNEAQ (reference sequence). The CDR3 DNA reads as TGTGCCAGCAGCTTGTCGGGACAGCTGAACTATGGCTACACCTTC. It translates to CASSLSGQLNYGYTF. The variable domain in full, with the rest retrieved from reference TRBV7-9 and TRBJ1-2, is DTGVSQNPRHKITKRGQNVTFRCDPISEHNRLYWYRQTLGQGPEFLTYFQNEAQLEKSRLLSDRFSAERPKGSFSTLEIQRTEQGDSAMYLCASSLSGQLNYGYTFGSGTRLTVV.

This clonotype was observed many times. This sequence joins TRBV6-2 or TRBV6-3 and TRBJ2-7; 14 bases align to TRBD2. With V trimmed by 0 bases and J by 4 bases, 23 bases remained unmatched. Looked up from germline, CDR1 is MNHEY and CDR2 is SVGEGT. The CDR3 is 23 residues long. DNA for the CDR3: TGTGCCAGCAGTTACTCCAGGGGGCGGACGCCGGGACTAGCGGGAGATAGTCCATACGAGCAGTACTTC. Translation gives CASSYSRGRTPGLAGDSPYEQYF.